This is a list of T cell receptor beta chains from one sample in a study of T cells in Graves' hyperthyroidism and ophthalmopathy. TCRdb used MiXCR to reprocess the multiplex PCR reads, holding one entry per CDR3 protein. Of 350,000 or so distinct CDR3 sequences listed, over 15% are singletons. What was sequenced was blood. These receptors originate from a woman aged 40 to 49 with Graves' ophthalmopathy. CDR3s include the opening cysteine and the closing phenylalanine or tryptophan. A D gene is named only where the DNA matches it firmly. The size of a clone is reported for some rows only, either as once, few or many, or as a class for expanded clones.

V: TRBV30
size: few
J: TRBJ1-2
D: -
CDR3: CAWRSPGGFYGYTF
DNA: TGTGCCTGGAGGTCTCCGGGAGGTTTCTATGGCTACACCTTC

V: TRBV20-1
size: many
J: TRBJ1-5
D: -
CDR3: CSAPRLGGSSNQPQHF
DNA: TGCAGTGCTCCCAGGTTAGGGGGTAGTAGCAATCAGCCCCAGCATTTT

V: TRBV7-8
size: few
J: TRBJ1-2
D: -
CDR3: CASSPPGTASYTF
DNA: TGTGCCAGCAGCCCACCCGGAACTGCCAGCTACACCTTC

V: TRBV29-1
size: many
J: TRBJ2-7
D: -
CDR3: CSVGSDPYEQYF
DNA: TGCAGCGTTGGTAGTGATCCCTACGAGCAGTACTTC

V: TRBV15
size: many
J: TRBJ2-4
D: -
CDR3: CATSLRMGSPGGIQYF
DNA: TGTGCCACCAGCCTGCGGATGGGTAGCCCGGGCGGCATTCAGTACTTC

V: TRBV7-2
size: -
J: TRBJ2-5
D: -
CDR3: CASSLGTQKETQYF
DNA: TGTGCCAGCAGCTTGGGGACTCAAAAAGAGACCCAGTACTTC

V: TRBV24-1
size: -
J: TRBJ1-2
D: -
CDR3: CATSDAQDGYTF
DNA: TGTGCCACCAGTGATGCCCAAGATGGCTACACCTTC

V: TRBV28
size: -
J: TRBJ2-5
D: -
CDR3: CASSLKGESRVETQYF
DNA: TGTGCCAGCAGTTTGAAGGGGGAGTCTAGGGTGGAGACCCAGTACTTC

V: TRBV12-3/TRBV12-4
size: many
J: TRBJ1-1
D: -
CDR3: CATRLSPYTEAFF
DNA: TGTGCCACAAGACTCAGCCCCTACACTGAAGCTTTCTTT

V: TRBV6-1
size: -
J: TRBJ1-1
D: TRBD1
CDR3: CASSPRTGPGTEAFF
DNA: TGTGCCAGCAGCCCCAGGACAGGGCCGGGCACTGAAGCTTTCTTT

V: TRBV14
size: many
J: TRBJ1-2
D: -
CDR3: CASSQDLGYYGYTF
DNA: TGTGCCAGCAGCCAAGATCTGGGGTACTATGGCTACACCTTC

V: TRBV6-2/TRBV6-3
size: many
J: TRBJ2-7
D: TRBD2
CDR3: CASNGLVPSYEQYF
DNA: TGTGCCAGCAACGGACTAGTTCCCTCCTACGAGCAGTACTTC

V: TRBV6-5
size: many
J: TRBJ2-7
D: -
CDR3: CASSYGEWPSDEQYF
DNA: TGTGCCAGCAGTTACGGGGAGTGGCCTTCGGACGAGCAGTACTTC

V: TRBV5-1
size: many
J: TRBJ1-2
D: -
CDR3: CASSLEDYGYTF
DNA: TGCGCCAGCAGCTTGGAGGACTATGGCTACACCTTC

V: TRBV27
size: many
J: TRBJ1-5
D: -
CDR3: CARSRGCNQPQHF
DNA: TGTGCCAGGAGCAGGGGTTGCAATCAGCCCCAGCATTTT

V: TRBV12-5
size: many
J: TRBJ2-7
D: -
CDR3: CASGLAPTGLYEQYF
DNA: TGTGCTAGTGGTTTGGCGCCGACAGGCCTCTACGAGCAGTACTTC

V: TRBV4-2
size: many
J: TRBJ2-7
D: TRBD1
CDR3: CASSQHNRGAYEQYF
DNA: TGTGCCAGCAGCCAACACAACAGGGGCGCCTACGAGCAGTACTTC

V: TRBV29-1
size: many
J: TRBJ2-7
D: -
CDR3: CSVQSGSYEQYF
DNA: TGCAGCGTCCAGAGTGGGTCCTACGAGCAGTACTTC

V: TRBV5-1
size: many
J: TRBJ2-7
D: TRBD1
CDR3: CASSPRDRSNEQYF
DNA: TGCGCCAGCAGCCCCCGGGACAGGAGTAATGAGCAGTACTTC

V: TRBV5-1
size: many
J: TRBJ2-5
D: TRBD1
CDR3: CASSSRDSRPETQYF
DNA: TGCGCCAGCAGCTCGAGGGACAGTCGACCAGAGACCCAGTACTTC

V: TRBV5-6
size: medium-sized
J: TRBJ2-5
D: TRBD1
CDR3: CASSSGTGGETQYF
DNA: TGTGCCAGCAGCTCCGGGACAGGAGGCGAGACCCAGTACTTC

V: TRBV7-8
size: many
J: TRBJ1-2
D: -
CDR3: CASSVGAAYGYTF
DNA: TGTGCCAGCAGCGTTGGAGCAGCCTATGGCTACACCTTC

V: TRBV2
size: many
J: TRBJ1-1
D: -
CDR3: CASSAGGQMNTEAFF
DNA: TGTGCCAGCAGTGCGGGAGGACAGATGAACACTGAAGCTTTCTTT

V: TRBV28
size: many
J: TRBJ2-2
D: -
CDR3: CASSHHLRNTGELFF
DNA: TGTGCCAGCAGCCACCACCTCAGGAACACCGGGGAGCTGTTTTTT

V: TRBV5-1
size: -
J: TRBJ2-7
D: -
CDR3: CASSLIGQPNPYEQYF
DNA: TGCGCCAGCAGCTTGATCGGACAGCCAAACCCCTACGAGCAGTACTTC

V: TRBV2
size: many
J: TRBJ2-7
D: -
CDR3: CASTGESYEQYF
DNA: TGTGCCAGCACCGGTGAATCCTACGAGCAGTACTTC

V: TRBV19
size: many
J: TRBJ1-2
D: TRBD1
CDR3: CASRQPGTGFNGYTF
DNA: TGTGCCAGTAGGCAACCCGGGACAGGGTTTAATGGCTACACCTTC

V: TRBV12-3/TRBV12-4
size: -
J: TRBJ1-5
D: -
CDR3: CASSLAVFEGENQPQHF
DNA: TGTGCCAGCAGTTTAGCAGTCTTCGAAGGTGAGAATCAGCCCCAGCATTTT

V: TRBV6-1
size: -
J: TRBJ2-7
D: -
CDR3: CASSEALRGLGEQYF
DNA: TGTGCCAGCAGTGAAGCGCTGCGGGGACTGGGTGAGCAGTACTTC

V: TRBV20-1
size: many
J: TRBJ2-5
D: -
CDR3: CSASSGVGETQYF
DNA: TGCAGTGCTAGTTCAGGGGTGGGGGAGACCCAGTACTTC

V: TRBV3-1
size: -
J: TRBJ2-7
D: TRBD1
CDR3: CASSLGTGKDEQYF
DNA: TGTGCCAGCAGCCTCGGGACAGGGAAGGACGAGCAGTACTTC

V: TRBV6-1
size: -
J: TRBJ2-5
D: TRBD2
CDR3: CASSEPLAGGQETQYF
DNA: TGTGCCAGCAGTGAGCCTCTAGCGGGAGGCCAGGAGACCCAGTACTTC

V: TRBV30
size: -
J: TRBJ1-1
D: -
CDR3: CAWSVFKNTEAFF
DNA: TGTGCCTGGAGTGTATTCAAGAACACTGAAGCTTTCTTT

V: TRBV7-9
size: many
J: TRBJ2-7
D: -
CDR3: CASSLTGYYEQYF
DNA: TGTGCCAGCAGCTTAACAGGGTACTACGAGCAGTACTTC

V: TRBV28
size: many
J: TRBJ1-5
D: -
CDR3: CASSFQGLPQPQHF
DNA: TGTGCCAGCAGTTTTCAGGGTCTGCCTCAGCCCCAGCATTTT

V: TRBV30
size: many
J: TRBJ1-1
D: -
CDR3: CAWRASWGAGTEAFF
DNA: TGTGCCTGGAGGGCATCGTGGGGGGCGGGCACTGAAGCTTTCTTT

V: TRBV28
size: -
J: TRBJ2-5
D: TRBD2
CDR3: CASSLGGRPRETQYF
DNA: TGTGCCAGCAGTTTAGGCGGGAGGCCCCGGGAGACCCAGTACTTC

V: TRBV11-2
size: many
J: TRBJ2-7
D: -
CDR3: CASSLGPGSYEQYF
DNA: TGTGCCAGCAGCTTAGGCCCTGGATCCTACGAGCAGTACTTC

V: TRBV28
size: many
J: TRBJ1-2
D: -
CDR3: CASKSYAYGYTF
DNA: TGTGCCAGCAAGTCGTACGCTTATGGCTACACCTTC

V: TRBV6-1
size: many
J: TRBJ1-2
D: -
CDR3: CASSAQGVRVSHYGYTF
DNA: TGTGCCAGCAGTGCACAGGGTGTTCGGGTTAGTCACTATGGCTACACCTTC

V: TRBV6-2/TRBV6-3
size: -
J: TRBJ1-5
D: TRBD1
CDR3: CASSYRAGTGNSNQPQHF
DNA: TGTGCCAGCAGTTATCGCGCGGGGACAGGAAATAGCAATCAGCCCCAGCATTTT

V: TRBV19
size: -
J: TRBJ1-1
D: TRBD1
CDR3: CASSTMGGGHTEAFF
DNA: TGTGCCAGTAGTACGATGGGAGGGGGCCACACTGAAGCTTTCTTT

V: TRBV6-5
size: many
J: TRBJ2-2
D: TRBD2
CDR3: CASSYLLAGAGELFF
DNA: TGTGCCAGCAGTTATTTACTAGCGGGAGCCGGGGAGCTGTTTTTT

V: TRBV20-1
size: many
J: TRBJ2-1
D: TRBD2
CDR3: CSLSGAGLTEQFF
DNA: TGCAGCCTCTCGGGAGCGGGACTAACCGAGCAGTTCTTC

V: TRBV28
size: many
J: TRBJ1-5
D: TRBD1
CDR3: CASSFRQGMGQPQHF
DNA: TGTGCCAGCAGTTTCCGACAGGGGATGGGTCAGCCCCAGCATTTT

V: TRBV7-2
size: many
J: TRBJ2-5
D: -
CDR3: CASSLSSVETQYF
DNA: TGTGCCAGCAGCTTAAGTTCGGTGGAGACCCAGTACTTC

V: TRBV18
size: many
J: TRBJ1-1
D: -
CDR3: CASSGQRFTEAFF
DNA: TGTGCCAGCTCCGGACAGAGATTCACTGAAGCTTTCTTT

V: TRBV6-1
size: -
J: TRBJ1-2
D: -
CDR3: CASSDPGQNYGYTF
DNA: TGTGCCAGCAGTGATCCTGGACAGAACTATGGCTACACCTTC

V: TRBV19
size: -
J: TRBJ2-5
D: -
CDR3: CASSIEGRPYQGTQYF
DNA: TGTGCCAGTAGTATTGAGGGGAGACCGTACCAAGGGACCCAGTACTTC

V: TRBV2
size: -
J: TRBJ1-2
D: -
CDR3: CASSEGPRGRGYTF
DNA: TGTGCCAGCAGTGAAGGTCCCAGGGGAAGGGGCTACACCTTC

V: TRBV6-1
size: -
J: TRBJ1-1
D: TRBD1
CDR3: CASSDRGQGNTEAFF
DNA: TGTGCCAGCAGTGATCGAGGACAGGGGAACACTGAAGCTTTCTTT

V: TRBV5-5
size: many
J: TRBJ2-7
D: -
CDR3: CASSFGQTSYEQYF
DNA: TGTGCCAGCAGCTTTGGGCAGACCTCCTACGAGCAGTACTTC

V: TRBV4-3
size: many
J: TRBJ1-1
D: -
CDR3: CASSVSGGYSLDDTEAFF
DNA: TGCGCCAGCAGCGTAAGCGGAGGGTACTCACTGGACGACACTGAAGCTTTCTTT

V: TRBV20-1
size: many
J: TRBJ2-7
D: TRBD1
CDR3: CSARNTDREYEQYF
DNA: TGCAGTGCTAGAAACACCGACAGGGAGTACGAGCAGTACTTC

V: TRBV19
size: many
J: TRBJ1-5
D: -
CDR3: CASSIRDGNQPQHF
DNA: TGTGCCAGTAGTATCAGAGACGGTAATCAGCCCCAGCATTTT

V: TRBV6-5
size: many
J: TRBJ2-2
D: -
CDR3: CASSYVVGTGELFF
DNA: TGTGCCAGCAGTTACGTAGTGGGCACCGGGGAGCTGTTTTTT

V: TRBV28
size: many
J: TRBJ1-1
D: -
CDR3: CASSLGVGAFF
DNA: TGTGCCAGCAGTTTGGGAGTAGGAGCTTTCTTT